Listed here are 18 T cell receptor beta chains from one sample, sequenced in a study of blood T cell repertoires in COVID-19. Clones were sequenced by immunoSEQ multiplex PCR, and TCRdb holds only the in-frame ones, with some missing. The sample consists of 200,000 to 300,000 clones, roughly nine tenths of them appearing once. Sequencing was carried out using peripheral blood. Receptors originate from a man aged 40-55 years who had recovered from COVID-19.

The V call is TRBV7-6, the J call TRBJ2-7; D might be TRBD1 (6 bases). The germline V and J ends were trimmed by 3 bases and 3 bases, with 12 bases remaining between them. The CDR3 is 14 residues long. Germline CDR1 SGHVS, CDR2 FNYEAQ. The CDR3 region has the DNA TGTGCCAGCAGCTTGATTGGACAGATCTACGAGCAGTACTTC. Translated, it gives CASSLIGQIYEQYF.

The V call is TRBV5-5, the J call TRBJ1-2, with unresolved D. This CDR3 is 13 amino acids long. Germline loops: CDR1 SGHKS, CDR2 YYEKEE (reference sequence). V was pared by 0 bases and J by 2 bases, with 5 bases between. DNA of the CDR3: TGTGCCAGCAGCTTGGCGGGGAACTATGGCTACACCTTC. Amino acids: CASSLAGNYGYTF.

This chain connects TRBV4-3 to TRBJ1-2; TRBD1 might be the D (5 bases). V dropped 1 base and J dropped 3 bases, with 12 bases sitting between them. The V gene's germline CDR1 is LGHNA and CDR2 YSLEER. The CDR3 has 15 amino acids. CDR3 sequence (DNA): TGCGCCAGCAGCCAAGGCCAGGGAAAGGACTATGGCTACACCTTC. Its protein is CASSQGQGKDYGYTF.

The chain uses TRBV5-6 and TRBJ1-3, with 7 bases aligning to TRBD1. This CDR3 is built from 14 residues. The junction had 3 bases not matched to a gene; V was cut back by 6 bases and J by 0 bases. The germline gives CDR1 SGHDT, CDR2 YYEEEE. The chain's CDR3 is CASNRDSSGNTIYF. CDR3 coding DNA: TGTGCCAGCAATAGGGACAGCTCTGGAAACACCATATATTTT.

This clone was recorded once. V and J are TRBV9 and TRBJ1-2; 7 positions agree with TRBD1. V lost 4 bases, J lost 4 bases, and 13 bases stayed unmatched. CDR3 length: 16 residues. Germline loops: CDR1 SGDLS, CDR2 YYNGEE. CDR3 in DNA: TGTGCCAGCAGCCCCAAAGGGACAGTGGGTGGCTATGGCTACACCTTC. Translating gives CASSPKGTVGGYGYTF.

The chain joins TRBV7-2 to TRBJ2-7; TRBD2 might be the D (5 bases). The ends were cut back, 7 bases at V and 0 bases at J, with 10 bases in the middle. Germline V gene lookup returns CDR1 SGHTA and CDR2 FQGNSA. This CDR3 is 13 amino acids long. The CDR3 coding sequence is TGTGCCAGCAACCAAGACTACTCCTACGAGCAGTACTTC. It translates to CASNQDYSYEQYF.

V gene TRBV4-1 combines with J gene TRBJ2-2, with 10 bases fitting TRBD1. The CDR3 contains 19 residues. Germline CDR1 MGHRA, CDR2 YSYEKL. V was clipped by 3 bases and J by 2 bases; unmatched bases: 12. CDR3 nucleotides: TGCGCCAGCAGCCATCCGGGACAGGGGCGAGAGACTAACACCGGGGAGCTGTTTTTT. As protein: CASSHPGQGRETNTGELFF.

The V call is TRBV10-3, the J call TRBJ2-2, with D hard to call. V shed 4 bases and J shed 5 bases, with 8 bases lying between them. This CDR3 region has 13 residues. Germline lookup yields CDR1 ENHRY and CDR2 SYGVKD. CDR3 nucleotide sequence: TGTGCCATCAGTGGTCCAAAAACCGGGGAGCTGTTTTTT. Protein sequence: CAISGPKTGELFF.

With respect to this clone: The sample contains more than one DNA sequence encoding this CDR3. V and J are TRBV5-4 and TRBJ1-4; D is uncertain. Germline CDR1 is SGHNT and CDR2 is YYREEE (reference sequence). V gave up 1 base and J gave up 6 bases, with 10 bases separating them. This CDR3 comprises 14 residues. The CDR3, as DNA: TGTGCCAGCAGCTTGAATCCTATAGATGAAAAACTGTTTTTT. Protein: CASSLNPIDEKLFF.

The chain carries TRBV6-5 and TRBJ2-7, with 9 bases matching TRBD1. The CDR3 contains 15 residues. The germline CDR1 and CDR2 sequences are MNHEY and SVGAGI. The V gene end was trimmed by 0 bases and the J gene end by 6 bases; junction bases not matched to a gene: 6. The CDR3 sequence is CASSYSAQGASEQYF. CDR3 nucleotides: TGTGCCAGCAGTTACTCCGCACAGGGGGCTTCCGAGCAGTACTTC.

V gene TRBV18 combines with J gene TRBJ1-2; a weak D match, TRBD1 (6 bases). The V end was cut by 1 base, the J end by 1 base, with 16 bases between. Germline lookup yields CDR1 KGHSH and CDR2 LQKENI. The length of the CDR3 is 17 residues. The CDR3: CASSPLYRDNNNYGYTF. In DNA, the CDR3 is TGTGCCAGCTCACCACTCTACCGGGACAACAATAACTATGGCTACACCTTC.

Only a few counts were recorded for this clone. This sequence joins TRBV9 and TRBJ2-1, with 9 nucleotides matching TRBD1. Germline V gives CDR1 SGDLS, CDR2 YYNGEE. V lost 3 bases to trimming and J lost 8 bases; unmatched junction nucleotides: 6. The CDR3 covers 14 residues. DNA for the CDR3: TGTGCCAGCAGCGCACAGGGGGCGCGGGATGAGCAGTTCTTC. Amino acid sequence: CASSAQGARDEQFF. The variable domain in full, with the rest retrieved from reference TRBV9 and TRBJ2-1, is DSGVTQTPKHLITATGQRVTLRCSPRSGDLSVYWYQQSLDQGLQFLIQYYNGEERAKGNILERFSAQQFPDLHSELNLSSLELGDSALYFCASSAQGARDEQFFGPGTRLTVL.

The chain couples TRBV15 to TRBJ1-4; TRBD1 might be the D (6 bases). This CDR3 spans 15 amino acids. V was trimmed by 5 bases and J by 8 bases, leaving 18 bases between them. The germline gives CDR1 LNHNV, CDR2 YYDKDF (reference sequence). The CDR3 loop reads CATSGGEGGREKLFF. The CDR3, as DNA: TGTGCCACCAGCGGGGGGGAAGGGGGACGAGAAAAACTGTTTTTT. The full variable domain, its missing parts supplied by reference TRBV15 and TRBJ1-4, is DAMVIQNPRYQVTQFGKPVTLSCSQTLNHNVMYWYQQKSSQAPKLLFHYYDKDFNNEADTPDNFQSRRPNTSFCFLDIRSPGLGDTAMYLCATSGGEGGREKLFFGSGTQLSVL.

The rearrangement joins TRBV5-4 to TRBJ2-3; 8 nucleotides line up with TRBD1. This CDR3 spans 18 amino acids. Trimming cost V 4 bases and J 1 base; bases outside gene matches: 14. From germline, CDR1 is SGHNT and CDR2 YYREEE (reference sequence). Written as DNA, the CDR3 is TGTGCCAGCAGCCCAGTCCCGGGACAGGTCACGGGCACAGATACGCAGTATTTT. It specifies CASSPVPGQVTGTDTQYF.

This rearrangement joins TRBV27 to TRBJ1-1; perhaps TRBD1 as D (5 bases). Germline CDR1 is MNHEY and CDR2 is SMNVEV (reference sequence). V was trimmed by 5 bases and J by 0 bases, leaving 19 bases between them. There are 17 residues in the CDR3. CDR3 nucleotides: TGTGCCAGCAGTCTTCACCCGATCGACAGACTGAACACTGAAGCTTTCTTT. This translates into CASSLHPIDRLNTEAFF.

This sequence joins TRBV2 and TRBJ2-7; 9 bases map to TRBD1. The CDR3 sequence is 12 residues long. Trimming removed 10 bases from V and 2 bases from J; junction bases left unmatched: 3. CDR1 and CDR2 (germline): SNHLY, FYNNEI. In DNA form, the CDR3 reads TGTGCCATCCGGGACAGGGCCTACGAGCAGTACTTC. It codes for CAIRDRAYEQYF.

A note on this clone: Within the sample, other DNA sequences also encode this same CDR3. The chain joins TRBV7-2 to TRBJ1-5, with D uncertain. Trimming cost V 4 bases and J 3 bases, with 4 bases left between them. Germline V gene lookup returns CDR1 SGHTA and CDR2 FQGNSA. The length of the CDR3 is 12 residues. The CDR3 coding sequence is TGTGCCAGCAGCTCCAACAATCAGCCCCAGCATTTT. Translation gives CASSSNNQPQHF. Complete variable domain (other parts from reference TRBV7-2 and TRBJ1-5): GAGVSQSPSNKVTEKGKDVELRCDPISGHTALYWYRQSLGQGLEFLIYFQGNSAPDKSGLPSDRFSAERTGGSVSTLTIQRTQQEDSAVYLCASSSNNQPQHFGDGTRLSIL.

The gene calls are TRBV15 and TRBJ2-2, with 10 bases aligning to TRBD2. The V segment lost 0 bases and the J segment 4 bases; nucleotides outside the gene matches: 11. Germline V gene sequence: CDR1 LNHNV, CDR2 YYDKDF (reference sequence). The CDR3 consists of 19 residues. This CDR3 reads CATSRDLRLAGASTGELFF. CDR3 DNA: TGTGCCACCAGCAGAGATTTAAGGCTAGCGGGGGCCTCCACCGGGGAGCTGTTTTTT.